This TCR beta chain was obtained from a study of shared clonotypes between healthy human individuals. Study-level background: There were three CD4 naive, three CD4 memory, two CD8 naive and one CD8 memory plates per donor.

CD45RO-negative cells were positively selected for CCR7, leaving out terminally differentiated effector memory CD45RA+ cells. Profiling relied on immunoSEQ multiplex PCR, and the TCRdb table lists in-frame clones only, not all of them. The table records hundreds of thousands of clones, about 96% of them present only once. V was pared by 2 bases and J by 6 bases, with 6 bases of the junction left unmatched. This CDR3 comprises 14 residues. Germline V gene lookup returns CDR1 MDHEN and CDR2 SYDVKM. The chain couples TRBV28 to TRBJ1-2; 7 bases line up with TRBD1. The TCR comes from a woman in her thirties in good health. Sample: naive CD8+ T cells sorted from blood. The CDR3 nucleotides read TGTGCCAGCAGTTTAACAGGGGAATCCCATGGCTACACCTTC. Protein sequence: CASSLTGESHGYTF.